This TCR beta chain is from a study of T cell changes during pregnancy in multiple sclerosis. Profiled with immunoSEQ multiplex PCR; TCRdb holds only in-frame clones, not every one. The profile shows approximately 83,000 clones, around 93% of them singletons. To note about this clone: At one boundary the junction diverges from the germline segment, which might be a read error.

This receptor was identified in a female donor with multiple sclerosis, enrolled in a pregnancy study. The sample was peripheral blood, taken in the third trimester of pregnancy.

CDR3 protein: CASSVSGTGIYEQYF. The DNA of the CDR3 is TGTGCCAGCAGTGTATCCGGGACAGGGATCTACGAGCAGTACTTC. This chain connects TRBV27 to TRBJ2-7; 9 bases match TRBD1. Germline lookup yields CDR1 MNHEY and CDR2 SMNVEV (reference sequence). The CDR3 has 15 residues.